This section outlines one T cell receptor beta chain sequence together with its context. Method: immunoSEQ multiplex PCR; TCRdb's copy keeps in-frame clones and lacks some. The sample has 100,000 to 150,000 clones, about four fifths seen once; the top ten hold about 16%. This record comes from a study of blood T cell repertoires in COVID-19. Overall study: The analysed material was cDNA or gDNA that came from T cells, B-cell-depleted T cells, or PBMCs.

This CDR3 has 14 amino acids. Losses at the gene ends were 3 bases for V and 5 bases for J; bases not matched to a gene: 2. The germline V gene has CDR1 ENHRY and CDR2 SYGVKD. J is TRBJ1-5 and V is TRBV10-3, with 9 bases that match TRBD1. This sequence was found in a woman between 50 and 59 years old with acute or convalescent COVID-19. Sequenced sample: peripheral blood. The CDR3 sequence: CAISERTGDQPQHF. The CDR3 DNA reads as TGTGCCATCAGTGAAAGGACAGGGGATCAGCCCCAGCATTTT.